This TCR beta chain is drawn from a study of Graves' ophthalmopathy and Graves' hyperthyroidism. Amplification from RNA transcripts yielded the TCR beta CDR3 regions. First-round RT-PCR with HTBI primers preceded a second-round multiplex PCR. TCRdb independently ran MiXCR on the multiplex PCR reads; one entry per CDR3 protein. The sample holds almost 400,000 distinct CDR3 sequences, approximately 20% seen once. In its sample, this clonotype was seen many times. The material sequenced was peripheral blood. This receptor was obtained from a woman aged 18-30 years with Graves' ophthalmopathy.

CDR3 protein: CSARGSGTVINTIYF. Here the CDR3 DNA reads TGCAGTGCTAGAGGGTCGGGGACAGTCATCAACACCATATATTTT. The J gene is TRBJ1-3, the V gene TRBV20-1, with 7 bases lining up with TRBD1. V was clipped by 1 base and J by 7 bases; unmatched bases: 10. The CDR3 runs to 15 residues. Germline V gene data show CDR1 as DFQATT and CDR2 as SNEGSKA (reference sequence).